The 11 T cell receptor beta chains below come from one sample, sequenced in a study of blood T cells in healthy people across ages (dated by TCRdb to about 2015). Libraries came from 5' RACE. Sequencer: Illumina HiSeq 2500. A second PCR of about 6 to 11 cycles was run with a J-beta primer mix and a sample-barcoded 5' primer. TCRdb reanalyzed the raw reads on its own, using fastp at Q25 for trimming and MiXCR for clone calling, and kept in-frame beta chains. Each entry merges the rows of one CDR3 protein and shows their most common DNA and genes. The sample has 700,000 to 900,000 distinct CDR3 sequences on record, roughly 50% of them singletons. Around 40% of the sample is taken by the ten largest. The material sequenced was blood. The receptor source for this set is an elderly man in good health.

The chain carries TRBV10-3 and TRBJ2-1, with D unresolved. The CDR3 runs to 13 residues. Germline CDR1 and CDR2: ENHRY and SYGVKD. The V gene lost 7 bases and the J gene lost 0 bases, with 7 bases spanning the gap. CDR3 bases: TGTGCCATCAAGCCGGACTCCTACAATGAGCAGTTCTTC. This encodes CAIKPDSYNEQFF.

The rearrangement joins TRBV27 to TRBJ2-1; a possible D gene is TRBD1 (7 bases). The CDR3 extends over 16 amino acids. CDR1 and CDR2 (germline): MNHEY, SMNVEV (reference sequence). V lost 4 bases, J lost 2 bases, and 15 bases lay in between. CDR3 protein: CASSSQGGTAYNEQFF. CDR3 nucleotides: TGTGCCAGCAGTTCCCAGGGGGGAACCGCCTACAATGAGCAGTTCTTC.

The chain has TRBV5-1 and TRBJ2-3; 7 bases agree with TRBD1. The CDR3 is made up of 14 amino acids. Losses at the gene ends were 7 bases for V and 4 bases for J; bases not matched to a gene: 9. Germline-derived CDR1 and CDR2 are SGHRS and YFSETQ. The CDR3 DNA is TGCGCCAGCTACAGGGGAGAGACTGCAGATACGCAGTATTTT. It is translated as CASYRGETADTQYF.

The chain links TRBV3-1 to TRBJ1-2; D perhaps matches TRBD1 (5 bases). Germline CDR1 and CDR2: LGHDT and YNNKEL (reference sequence). The CDR3 loop spans 14 amino acids. The V and J ends lost 3 bases and 6 bases respectively, with 14 bases between them. The chain's CDR3 is CASSQGQGPNGYTF. The CDR3 nucleotides are TGTGCCAGCAGCCAGGGCCAGGGTCCGAATGGCTACACCTTC. Looking up the rest from reference TRBV3-1 and TRBJ1-2 gives the full variable domain: DTAVSQTPKYLVTQMGNDKSIKCEQNLGHDTMYWYKQDSKKFLKIMFSYNNKELIINETVPNRFSPKSPDKAHLNLHINSLELGDSAVYFCASSQGQGPNGYTFGSGTRLTVV.

The chain combines TRBV4-2 with TRBJ2-2; 7 bases match TRBD2. The V gene end was trimmed by 10 bases and the J gene end by 1 base; junction bases not matched to a gene: 6. Germline CDR1 LGHNA, CDR2 YNFKEQ. This CDR3 spans 14 amino acids. The CDR3 nucleotides read TGTGCCACCAGGGCTAGCGGGAACACCGGGGAGCTGTTTTTT. This gives the protein CATRASGNTGELFF.

The V and J genes are TRBV20-1 and TRBJ2-1, with D perhaps TRBD2 (7 bases). V was pared by 5 bases and J by 5 bases, with 16 bases between. The CDR3 runs 14 residues. Germline loops: CDR1 DFQATT, CDR2 SNEGSKA (reference sequence). CDR3 residues: CSASRGALNNEQFF. CDR3 DNA: TGCAGTGCTTCCCGGGGGGCTTTGAACAATGAGCAGTTCTTC.

This clonotype has only a few counts. The chain recombines TRBV12-3 or TRBV12-4 with TRBJ1-2; no firm D call. Trimming took 5 bases from V and 4 from J, leaving 14 bases between them. The CDR3 runs 14 residues. CDR3 DNA sequence: TGTGCCAGCAGTCCGGAGTTAGAAGTCTATGGCTACACCTTC. It codes for CASSPELEVYGYTF.

The rearrangement joins TRBV11-2 to TRBJ2-1, with TRBD2 matching 13 bases. The V segment lost 3 bases and the J segment 4 bases; nucleotides outside the gene matches: 6. Germline V gene data show CDR1 as SGHAT and CDR2 as FQNNGV. CDR3 size: 17 residues. CDR3 sequence reads: CASSFTPGLAGYNEQFF. CDR3 nucleotides: TGTGCCAGCAGCTTTACACCGGGACTAGCGGGATACAATGAGCAGTTCTTC.

The chain employs TRBV20-1 and TRBJ2-7, with D perhaps matching TRBD2 (6 bases). Germline V gives CDR1 DFQATT, CDR2 SNEGSKA (reference sequence). The CDR3 extends over 11 amino acids. Trimming cost V 6 bases and J 6 bases, with 12 bases left between them. CDR3 loop: CSARTSPEQYF. DNA for the CDR3: TGCAGTGCGAGAACTAGCCCCGAGCAGTACTTC.

The table lists this clonotype with a few counts. This rearrangement joins TRBV7-2 to TRBJ2-7, with TRBD2 as a possible D gene (6 bases). Germline values: CDR1 SGHTA, CDR2 FQGNSA. The CDR3 is 15 amino acids. The V and J ends lost 5 bases and 3 bases respectively, with 17 bases between them. CDR3 nucleotide sequence: TGTGCCAGCAGCCCCTTTTTCGGGAGCGGCTACGAGCAGTACTTC. Amino acid sequence: CASSPFFGSGYEQYF.

The genes are TRBV20-1 and TRBJ2-3; 11 bases map to TRBD2. This CDR3 has 13 residues. Germline loops: CDR1 DFQATT, CDR2 SNEGSKA (reference sequence). V lost 6 bases, J lost 6 bases, and 5 bases stayed unmatched. The CDR3 DNA follows: TGCAGTGCCTACGTAGCGGGAGGGGATACGCAGTATTTT. This encodes CSAYVAGGDTQYF.